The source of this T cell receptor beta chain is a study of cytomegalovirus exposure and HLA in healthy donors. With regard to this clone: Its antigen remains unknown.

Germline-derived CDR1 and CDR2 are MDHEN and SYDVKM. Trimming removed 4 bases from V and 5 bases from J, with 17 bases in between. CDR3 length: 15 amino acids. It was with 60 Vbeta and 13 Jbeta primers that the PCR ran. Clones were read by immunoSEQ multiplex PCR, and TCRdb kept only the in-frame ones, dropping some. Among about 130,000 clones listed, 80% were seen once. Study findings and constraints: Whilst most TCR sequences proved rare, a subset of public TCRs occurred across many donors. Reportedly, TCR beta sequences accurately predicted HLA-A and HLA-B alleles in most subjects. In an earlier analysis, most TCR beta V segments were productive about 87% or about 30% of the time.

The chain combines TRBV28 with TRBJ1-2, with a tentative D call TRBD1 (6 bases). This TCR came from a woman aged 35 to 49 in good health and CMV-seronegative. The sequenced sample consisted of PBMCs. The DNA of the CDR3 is TGTGCCAGCAGTTCTCCGTCGGGACAACTATATGGCTACACCTTC. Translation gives CASSSPSGQLYGYTF.